What follows is one TCR beta chain and its context. Its antigen is unknown. Under the authors' procedure: Filtering differed because ImmunoSEQ produced junction-only sequences that carried no quality scores. The repertoire was sequenced with immunoSEQ multiplex PCR; TCRdb's copy has only in-frame clones and lacks some. Clone size and V and J calls were adopted from that table, with D and trimming inferred from the DNA. The sample shows millions of clones, just over 90% of them seen only once. The source of the sample is a study of shared clonotypes between healthy human individuals. The study's findings and limits: Exclusively blood specimens were collected; tissue repertoires likely differ.

The CDR3 consists of 16 residues. V was clipped by 5 bases and J by 7 bases; unmatched bases: 6. Looked up from germline, CDR1 is LNHDA and CDR2 is SQIVND (reference sequence). Sequenced input: naive CD4+ T cells sorted from blood. Subset here: CD45RA+ positively selected. V and J are TRBV19 and TRBJ2-1; 15 nucleotides line up with TRBD2. This TCR was recovered from a man between 18 and 29 years old in good health. Written as DNA, the CDR3 is TGTGCCAGTAGTCTGGGGACTAGCGGGAGGAAAAATGAGCAGTTCTTC. Translation gives CASSLGTSGRKNEQFF.